The 4 T cell receptor beta chains reported below all come from one sample, sequenced in a study of graft-versus-host responses after intestinal transplantation. Using immunoSEQ multiplex PCR, the repertoire was profiled, and TCRdb retains in-frame clones only, with some absent. The sample contains approximately 76,000 clones, 84% of which appear only once. Antigens of these TCRs are unknown. The input for sequencing was unstimulated CD4+ T cells sorted from spleen or lymph node cells, taken before transplant. Receptor source: a human donor who was the organ donor for an intestinal transplant.

J is TRBJ2-1 and V is TRBV28, with a tentative D call TRBD2 (7 bases). The CDR3 loop spans 15 amino acids. The germline CDR1 and CDR2 sequences are MDHEN and SYDVKM. V lost 6 bases, J lost 3 bases, and 15 bases lay in between. CDR3 sequence reads: CASRRGGPFYNEQFF. Here the CDR3 DNA reads TGTGCCAGCAGGAGGGGGGGACCCTTCTACAATGAGCAGTTCTTC.

V usage is TRBV19 and J usage is TRBJ1-2; 7 nucleotides align to TRBD1. The CDR3 is made up of 16 amino acids. Trimming at V came to 4 bases and at J to 6 bases, leaving 14 bases not matched to a gene. Germline CDR1 is LNHDA and CDR2 is SQIVND (reference sequence). Here the CDR3 DNA reads TGTGCCAGTAGTACTACCCGACCGGGACAGATCCATGGCTACACCTTC. As protein: CASSTTRPGQIHGYTF.

This clone was observed a single time. The chain uses TRBV4-1 and TRBJ1-3, with D tentatively TRBD1 (6 bases). The V gene's germline CDR1 is MGHRA and CDR2 YSYEKL. This CDR3 has 15 residues. Trimming left V 1 base short and J 2 bases short, with 9 bases between. CDR3 DNA sequence: TGCGCCAGCAGCCAAGCGTCAGGGGCTGGAAACACCATATATTTT. Protein product: CASSQASGAGNTIYF.

The chain carries TRBV5-1 and TRBJ2-3; D is uncertain. The CDR3 runs 16 residues. Germline CDR1 and CDR2: SGHRS and YFSETQ. Trimming took off 0 bases at V and 4 bases at J, with 15 bases between the two ends. CDR3 loop: CASSLELATPSDTQYF. As DNA, the CDR3 is TGCGCCAGCAGCTTGGAATTGGCAACCCCGTCAGATACGCAGTATTTT.